What follows are 18 T cell receptor beta chains derived from one specimen sequenced in a study of cytomegalovirus exposure and HLA in healthy donors. 13 Jbeta primers and 60 Vbeta primers were used for the PCR. Libraries were prepared by immunoSEQ multiplex PCR; TCRdb keeps only in-frame clonotypes and omits some of them. The data hold nearly 95,000 clones, with about 8% observed a single time. The sample taken for sequencing was PBMCs. The receptors were sampled from a man in his fifties or sixties in good health and CMV-seronegative.

This clone was recorded a few times. The V gene is TRBV5-4, the J gene TRBJ2-1, with 11 bases aligning to TRBD1. The germline V gene has CDR1 SGHNT and CDR2 YYREEE (reference sequence). The V and J ends lost 0 bases and 9 bases, in that order; junction bases with no gene match: 8. The CDR3 runs 16 residues. The CDR3 protein is CASSLGGTGGMFEQFF. The CDR3 coding sequence is TGTGCCAGCAGCTTGGGAGGGACAGGGGGAATGTTTGAGCAGTTCTTC.

In its sample, this clone was seen a few times. The chain has TRBV6-1 and TRBJ1-5; D call uncertain. Germline V gives CDR1 MNHNS, CDR2 SASEGT. Trimming pared 8 bases from V and 0 bases from J, leaving 5 bases between. The CDR3 spans 12 residues. CDR3 amino acids: CASAYSNQPQHF. CDR3 nucleotides: TGTGCCAGCGCCTATAGCAATCAGCCCCAGCATTTT.

The sample holds a few counts of this clone. J is TRBJ2-6 and V is TRBV7-9, with no clear D. Germline CDR1 is SEHNR and CDR2 is FQNEAQ (reference sequence). The CDR3 is made up of 15 amino acids. With 2 bases removed from V and 4 bases from J, the gap between germline ends came to 9 bases. CDR3 in DNA: TGTGCCAGCAGCTTAAATAATCTCGGGGCCAACGTCCTGACTTTC. Translating gives CASSLNNLGANVLTF. The whole variable domain, remainder taken from reference TRBV7-9 and TRBJ2-6, is DTGVSQNPRHKITKRGQNVTFRCDPISEHNRLYWYRQTLGQGPEFLTYFQNEAQLEKSRLLSDRFSAERPKGSFSTLEIQRTEQGDSAMYLCASSLNNLGANVLTFGAGSRLTVL.

This rearrangement joins TRBV25-1 to TRBJ1-2, with D uncertain. The CDR3 consists of 13 residues. Deletions cut 9 bases from V and 6 bases from J, with 17 bases between. Per germline, CDR1 MGHDK and CDR2 SYGVNS. Here the CDR3 reads CARSKPDMDGYTF. DNA of the CDR3: TGTGCCAGAAGTAAGCCCGATATGGATGGCTACACCTTC.

This clone was recorded a few times. The chain carries TRBV6-5 and TRBJ1-2; D is unclear. Germline CDR1 is MNHEY and CDR2 is SVGAGI. This CDR3 comprises 13 residues. V was clipped by 6 bases and J by 4 bases, with 12 bases between them. The CDR3 nucleotides read TGTGCCAGCAGGGTTTCGGGTACCTATGGCTACACCTTC. Translation: CASRVSGTYGYTF.

This clone has just a few counts. The chain combines TRBV28 with TRBJ1-2; 7 bases map to TRBD1. Trimming cost V 6 bases and J 4 bases; bases outside gene matches: 5. The CDR3 is 13 amino acids. CDR1 MDHEN and CDR2 SYDVKM come from the germline V gene. The CDR3 here is CASSPTGVYGYTF. As DNA, the CDR3 is TGTGCCAGCAGCCCCACAGGGGTCTATGGCTACACCTTC.

The rearrangement joins TRBV5-8 to TRBJ1-6; TRBD1 is a possible D gene (6 bases). Between the trimmed V and J ends, which lost 4 bases and 0 bases, there was a span of 11 bases. This CDR3 contains 16 residues. Germline-derived CDR1 and CDR2 are SGHTS and YDEGEE. CDR3 sequence (DNA): TGTGCCAGCAGCCTTGACAGGAGCTCCTATAATTCACCCCTCCACTTT. It codes for CASSLDRSSYNSPLHF.

The CDR3 DNA is TGTGCCAGCAGCGTAACTAGCGGGAGCGGGAACACCGGGGAGCTGTTTTTT. Translation: CASSVTSGSGNTGELFF. The rearrangement uses TRBV9 and TRBJ2-2; 11 bases line up with TRBD2. Per the germline V gene, CDR1 is SGDLS and CDR2 is YYNGEE. V trimming: 1 base; J trimming: 1 base; junction bases outside the gene matches: 3. The CDR3 has 17 residues.

This clone turned up a few times. The chain carries TRBV5-1 and TRBJ1-3; D is perhaps TRBD1 (5 bases). This CDR3 has 14 amino acids. V was cut by 4 bases and J by 3 bases, with 11 bases left in between. Germline V CDR1 and CDR2: SGHRS, YFSETQ. The chain's CDR3 is CASSGGGDGNTIYF. CDR3 nucleotides: TGCGCCAGCAGCGGGGGGGGAGATGGAAACACCATATATTTT.

This clone occurred a few times. The V gene is TRBV7-6, the J gene TRBJ2-3; 9 bases match TRBD2. Germline CDR1 is SGHVS and CDR2 is FNYEAQ. The CDR3 has 17 residues. V was clipped by 4 bases and J by 1 base; unmatched bases: 9. CDR3 nucleotide sequence: TGTGCCAGCAGCTCCGGACTAGCGCCGGCTGGCACAGATACGCAGTATTTT. Its protein is CASSSGLAPAGTDTQYF. Combining the CDR3 with reference TRBV7-6 and TRBJ2-3 gives the whole variable domain GAGVSQSPRYKVTKRGQDVALRCDPISGHVSLYWYRQALGQGPEFLTYFNYEAQQDKSGLPNDRFSAERPEGSISTLTIQRTEQRDSAMYRCASSSGLAPAGTDTQYFGPGTRLTVL.

This clone has just a few counts. The chain recombines TRBV5-1 with TRBJ1-5; D unclear. Germline V gives CDR1 SGHRS, CDR2 YFSETQ. This CDR3 is 13 amino acids long. V lost 0 bases and J 4 bases, leaving 5 bases between the germline ends. CDR3 protein: CASSLGENQPQHF. CDR3 nucleotide sequence: TGCGCCAGCAGCTTGGGTGAGAATCAGCCCCAGCATTTT.

CDR3 bases: TGTGCCAGCAGCCAACTCGTCTACAATGAGCAGTTCTTC. Its translation: CASSQLVYNEQFF. V is TRBV7-9 and J is TRBJ2-1; D not resolved. V gave up 5 bases and J gave up 3 bases, with 8 bases separating them. This CDR3 spans 13 amino acids. Germline lookup yields CDR1 SEHNR and CDR2 FQNEAQ (reference sequence).

The sample holds a few counts of this clone. The chain recombines TRBV6-1 with TRBJ1-5; no clear D. V dropped 2 bases and J dropped 4 bases, with 12 bases sitting between them. The CDR3 length is 15 residues. Germline loops: CDR1 MNHNS, CDR2 SASEGT. CDR3 loop: CASSEWGRTNQPQHF. The CDR3, as DNA: TGTGCCAGCAGTGAATGGGGTCGGACTAATCAGCCCCAGCATTTT.

In its sample, this clone was seen a few times. The chain has TRBV18 and TRBJ2-1; 8 bases are shared with TRBD1. From germline, CDR1 is KGHSH and CDR2 LQKENI. V lost 3 bases, J lost 9 bases, and 7 bases stayed unmatched. CDR3 size: 14 residues. CDR3 nucleotide sequence: TGTGCCAGCTCACCCTCGGGACAGGTTGTTGAGCAGTTCTTC. Translation gives CASSPSGQVVEQFF.

J is TRBJ1-1 and V is TRBV5-1; D remains ambiguous. Germline CDR1 is SGHRS and CDR2 is YFSETQ. The CDR3 is 14 amino acids. Trimming shortened V by 0 bases and J by 0 bases, and 6 bases separated the two germline ends. This chain's CDR3 is CASSLDTMNTEAFF. CDR3 coding DNA: TGCGCCAGCAGCTTGGACACCATGAACACTGAAGCTTTCTTT.

This chain links TRBV28 with TRBJ1-2; no reliable D call. Trimming removed 5 bases at V and 1 base at J, with 8 bases between. The CDR3 length is 13 residues. Looked up from germline, CDR1 is MDHEN and CDR2 is SYDVKM. Here the CDR3 reads CASSPTHNYGYTF. In DNA form, the CDR3 reads TGTGCCAGCAGTCCAACACATAACTATGGCTACACCTTC.

The chain links TRBV7-2 to TRBJ2-7; 7 bases are a match to TRBD2. CDR1 SGHTA and CDR2 FQGNSA come from the germline V gene. The CDR3 is 16 residues long. The V gene end was trimmed by 5 bases and the J gene end by 0 bases; junction bases not matched to a gene: 10. CDR3 in amino acids: CASSPLILASSYEQYF. Written as DNA, the CDR3 is TGTGCCAGCAGCCCTCTAATACTAGCGAGCTCCTACGAGCAGTACTTC.

This chain links TRBV2 with TRBJ2-1; 13 bases agree with TRBD2. This CDR3 is built from 16 residues. Germline V gene lookup returns CDR1 SNHLY and CDR2 FYNNEI. J gave up 3 bases and V 8 bases, and 7 bases lay outside the gene matches. The CDR3 here is CASGRLAGGLYNEQFF. The CDR3 region has the DNA TGTGCCAGCGGGAGACTAGCGGGAGGTCTCTACAATGAGCAGTTCTTC.